This T cell receptor (beta chain) was documented in a study of cytomegalovirus exposure and HLA in healthy donors. As for the study in general: Inside one of the first data releases sat 80 million to 95 million unique TCRs taken from HLA-typed donors.

Germline V gene sequence: CDR1 MDHEN, CDR2 SYDVKM. This CDR3 has 14 residues. V was pared by 2 bases and J by 5 bases, with 1 base of the junction left unmatched. Donors sampled were nominally healthy, though unrecorded immune exposures were likely. The PCR used 60 Vbeta and 13 Jbeta primers. Measured with immunoSEQ multiplex PCR; TCRdb has only the in-frame clones, and not every one. The table records some 110,000 clones, 75% of them present only once. Whole-study results and caveats: Rare TCR sequences predominated, though certain public TCRs were found in many donors.

In its sample, this clone was seen once. What it recognizes is unknown. Sequencing was performed on PBMCs. V usage is TRBV28 and J usage is TRBJ2-2, with 8 bases identical to TRBD2. The receptor was derived from a woman aged 18-29 years in good health and CMV-seronegative. CDR3 protein: CASSLTGGTGELFF. The CDR3 nucleotides are TGTGCCAGCAGTTTAACGGGAGGGACCGGGGAGCTGTTTTTT.